What follows are 16 T cell receptor beta chains derived from one specimen sequenced in a study of glioma-infiltrating T cells. TCR alpha and beta CDR3 regions were amplified from RNA using iRepertoire nested multiplex PCR. Each CDR3 protein is one row after TCRdb ran MiXCR on the multiplex PCR reads. The repertoire holds about 5,700 distinct CDR3 sequences, with around 44% as singletons. What was sequenced was glioma tissue, nonneoplastic brain tissue, or PBMCs (not recorded which). These receptors were taken from a human donor with low-grade glioma or glioblastoma, undergoing nonglioma brain surgery, or in good health (not recorded which).

This rearrangement joins TRBV20-1 to TRBJ2-7, with 7 bases aligning to TRBD2. The CDR3 spans 16 residues. Looked up from germline, CDR1 is DFQATT and CDR2 is SNEGSKA (reference sequence). V shed 0 bases and J 6 bases; nucleotides not matched to a gene: 14. For the CDR3, the DNA is TGCAGTGCTAGAGATCCCGGGGCTAGCGGAGTCGCCGAGCAGTACTTC. Amino acids: CSARDPGASGVAEQYF.

This clonotype counts as medium-sized. The chain carries TRBV10-2 and TRBJ2-1, with 11 positions matching TRBD2. The germline V gene has CDR1 WSHSY and CDR2 SAAADI. V lost 0 bases to trimming and J lost 7 bases; unmatched junction nucleotides: 2. This CDR3 region has 15 residues. Here the CDR3 DNA reads TGCGCCAGCAGTGAGTCGACTAGCGGGAAAAATGAGCAGTTCTTC. Its protein is CASSESTSGKNEQFF.

This clonotype counts as medium-sized. V usage is TRBV20-1 and J usage is TRBJ2-1; 15 nucleotides line up with TRBD2. This CDR3 has 14 amino acids. Germline V CDR1 and CDR2: DFQATT, SNEGSKA (reference sequence). V was pared by 5 bases and J by 8 bases, with 4 bases of the junction left unmatched. CDR3 protein: CSALGLAGGYEQFF. Written as DNA, the CDR3 is TGCAGTGCTCTCGGACTAGCGGGAGGGTATGAGCAGTTCTTC.

The rearrangement links TRBV6-1 to TRBJ1-5, with D unclear. The CDR3 covers 14 residues. The V end was cut by 8 bases, the J end by 2 bases, with 13 bases between. Germline lookup yields CDR1 MNHNS and CDR2 SASEGT. CDR3 nucleotide sequence: TGTGCCAGCTCTGAATCAGGCGGCAATCAGCCCCAGCATTTT. This codes for CASSESGGNQPQHF.

By sample share, this clonotype is medium-sized. The V and J genes are TRBV15 and TRBJ2-1; 7 bases line up with TRBD1. V was clipped by 1 base and J by 7 bases; unmatched bases: 7. The CDR3 length is 15 residues. Looked up from germline, CDR1 is LNHNV and CDR2 is YYDKDF (reference sequence). This chain's CDR3 is CATSRAGTVGNEQFF. The CDR3 coding sequence is TGTGCCACCAGCAGAGCTGGGACAGTAGGAAATGAGCAGTTCTTC. Supplemented by reference TRBV15 and TRBJ2-1, the full variable domain reads DAMVIQNPRYQVTQFGKPVTLSCSQTLNHNVMYWYQQKSSQAPKLLFHYYDKDFNNEADTPDNFQSRRPNTSFCFLDIRSPGLGDTAMYLCATSRAGTVGNEQFFGPGTRLTVL.

The CDR3 here is CASSWAIEAEAFF. Written as DNA, the CDR3 is TGTGCCAGCAGTTGGGCCATCGAGGCTGAAGCTTTCTTT. The chain recombines TRBV27 with TRBJ1-1, with D unresolved. The CDR3 has 13 residues. Between the trimmed V and J ends, which lost 4 bases and 6 bases, there was a span of 12 bases. From germline, CDR1 is MNHEY and CDR2 SMNVEV (reference sequence).

The chain recombines TRBV20-1 with TRBJ2-1; D is perhaps TRBD1 or TRBD2 (5 bases each). The CDR3 has 15 amino acids. V was cut by 1 base and J by 6 bases, with 16 bases left in between. The germline V gene has CDR1 DFQATT and CDR2 SNEGSKA (reference sequence). The CDR3 nucleotides are TGCAGTGCTAGAGTTAGGGGCGAGGGGACCAATGAGCAGTTCTTC. Translated: CSARVRGEGTNEQFF.

This clonotype appeared many times. The chain recombines TRBV29-1 with TRBJ2-5; either TRBD1 or TRBD2 may supply D (6 bases each). The ends were cut back, 2 bases at V and 2 bases at J, with 24 bases in the middle. This CDR3 comprises 18 residues. From germline, CDR1 is SQVTM and CDR2 ANQGSEA. The CDR3 protein is CSVEKGHDSLALQETQYF. CDR3 DNA sequence: TGCAGCGTTGAAAAGGGACATGATTCACTAGCCCTACAAGAGACCCAGTACTTC.

This clonotype ranks as medium-sized. The chain uses TRBV28 and TRBJ1-1; a weak D match, TRBD1 (6 bases). V lost 6 bases and J 5 bases, leaving 19 bases between the germline ends. Germline V lookup: CDR1 MDHEN, CDR2 SYDVKM. CDR3 length: 15 residues. CDR3 in amino acids: CASSNPLGGGTEAFF. CDR3 in DNA: TGTGCCAGCAGCAACCCCTTAGGGGGGGGGACTGAAGCTTTCTTT.

The chain has TRBV28 and TRBJ1-6; no clear D. CDR1 is MDHEN, CDR2 SYDVKM, per germline. This CDR3 comprises 15 residues. Trimming removed 3 bases at V and 13 bases at J, with 19 bases between. The CDR3 sequence: CASSFSRQVNQPLHF. The CDR3, as DNA: TGTGCCAGCAGTTTCTCCAGGCAGGTCAATCAGCCCCTCCACTTT.

This clonotype was picked up a small number of times. With a much larger clone just one base away, this may be a read error. The CDR3 spells CASRLQDEINEQFF. CDR3 DNA: TGTGCCAGCAGATTACAGGACGAGATCAATGAGCAGTTCTTC. The chain carries TRBV2 and TRBJ2-1; perhaps TRBD1 as D (5 bases). V was shortened by 6 bases and J by 6 bases, with 15 bases between the two germline ends. The CDR3 length is 14 residues. From germline, CDR1 is SNHLY and CDR2 FYNNEI.

The chain employs TRBV4-2 and TRBJ2-1, with D unresolved. Trimming cost V 0 bases and J 6 bases, with 3 bases left between them. Germline lookup yields CDR1 LGHNA and CDR2 YNFKEQ. The CDR3 covers 12 residues. The CDR3 nucleotides are TGTGCCAGCAGCCAAGAGGGCAATGAGCAGTTCTTC. Translating gives CASSQEGNEQFF.

This rearrangement joins TRBV6-2 or TRBV6-3 to TRBJ1-1; D uncertain. The CDR3 runs 16 residues. Trimming removed 2 bases at V and 0 bases at J, with 13 bases between. Germline V gene data show CDR1 as MNHEY and CDR2 as SVGEGT. CDR3 in DNA: TGTGCCAGCAGTTACGCCCTTCCGACGGTGAACACTGAAGCTTTCTTT. Amino acid sequence: CASSYALPTVNTEAFF.

Judged by abundance, this clonotype is medium-sized (0.01 to 0.1%). The CDR3 sequence: CSPRRDGQETQYF. CDR3 DNA: TGCAGTCCTCGCCGGGACGGCCAAGAGACCCAGTACTTC. The rearrangement uses TRBV20-1 and TRBJ2-5; perhaps D is TRBD1 or TRBD2 (5 bases each). CDR3 length: 13 residues. Per germline, CDR1 DFQATT and CDR2 SNEGSKA (reference sequence). The V gene lost 8 bases and the J gene lost 1 base, with 14 bases spanning the gap.

The sample holds one count of this clonotype. The chain carries TRBV20-1 and TRBJ2-1; tentative D call: TRBD2 (6 bases). The germline gives CDR1 DFQATT, CDR2 SNEGSKA (reference sequence). The V and J ends lost 2 bases and 0 bases respectively, with 11 bases between them. The CDR3 consists of 15 residues. The CDR3 is CSARWGVSSYNEQFF. The CDR3 DNA follows: TGCAGTGCTAGATGGGGGGTCAGCTCCTACAATGAGCAGTTCTTC.

This clonotype was counted a few times. The chain recombines TRBV9 with TRBJ1-6, with unresolved D. V was cut by 4 bases and J by 10 bases, with 15 bases left in between. The V gene's germline CDR1 is SGDLS and CDR2 YYNGEE. The CDR3 consists of 14 residues. CDR3 DNA: TGTGCCAGCAGCTCCCGGCCAGAGGGCTCACCCCTCCACTTT. Translation gives CASSSRPEGSPLHF.